Listed below are T cell receptor beta chains from one sample, sequenced in a study of beta chain features in type 1 diabetes. Clones were read by immunoSEQ multiplex PCR, and TCRdb kept only the in-frame ones, dropping some. This repertoire shows about 620,000 clones, less than 20% found once; its top ten account for approximately 0.093%. Sequencing was done on a sample of naive CD4+ T cells from blood. The receptor set was obtained from a young man in good health. Each CDR3 is given with its conserved first and last residue. Each record gives: clone size, D gene, J gene, V gene, CDR3 protein, CDR3 DNA. A D gene is named only where the DNA matches it firmly. Clone size is stated in some rows and not others, as once, few, many or a class when expanded.

few,-,TRBJ1-5,TRBV6-5,CASSLTRQNQPQHF,TGTGCCAGCAGTTTGACAAGACAAAATCAGCCCCAGCATTTT
few,-,TRBJ2-3,TRBV7-9,CASSPGQGDTDTQYF,TGTGCCAGCAGCCCGGGCCAGGGCGACACAGATACGCAGTATTTT
few,-,TRBJ2-7,TRBV19,CASSDRRDEQYF,TGTGCCAGTAGCGACCGGAGAGACGAGCAGTACTTC
-,-,TRBJ1-2,TRBV9,CASSVETIRDGYTF,TGTGCCAGCAGCGTAGAAACAATCAGGGATGGCTACACCTTC
-,-,TRBJ2-1,TRBV4-3,CASSPQGHYNEQFF,TGCGCCAGCAGCCCTCAGGGCCATTACAATGAGCAGTTCTTC
-,-,TRBJ1-1,TRBV29-1,CSVERGRRNTEAFF,TGCAGCGTTGAACGGGGGCGGAGGAACACTGAAGCTTTCTTT
few,-,TRBJ2-7,TRBV7-9,CASSLAAPVEQYF,TGTGCCAGCAGCTTAGCGGCCCCCGTAGAGCAGTACTTC
-,TRBD1,TRBJ1-2,TRBV6-5,CASSRAGGRGYTF,TGTGCCAGCAGTCGAGCAGGGGGTAGGGGCTACACCTTC
-,-,TRBJ1-1,TRBV19,CASSKGGNTEAFF,TGTGCCAGTAGCAAGGGGGGCAACACTGAAGCTTTCTTT
-,-,TRBJ2-5,TRBV6-1,CASSPTVTQETQYF,TGTGCCAGCAGTCCGACAGTGACCCAAGAGACCCAGTACTTC
-,-,TRBJ2-7,TRBV5-1,CASSLGRNYEQYF,TGCGCCAGCAGCTTGGGCAGAAACTACGAGCAGTACTTC
-,TRBD1,TRBJ2-1,TRBV29-1,CSVKDGQGPYNEQFF,TGCAGCGTTAAGGATGGACAGGGACCCTACAATGAGCAGTTCTTC
few,TRBD1,TRBJ2-3,TRBV7-3,CASSYGQATDTQYF,TGTGCCAGCAGCTACGGACAGGCTACAGATACGCAGTATTTT
-,TRBD2,TRBJ2-7,TRBV6-4,CASSRDSGNNEQYF,TGTGCCAGCAGTAGGGATAGCGGGAACAACGAGCAGTACTTC
-,TRBD2,TRBJ2-2,TRBV5-1,CASRSLAGVGGELFF,TGCGCCAGCAGATCCCTAGCGGGAGTCGGCGGGGAGCTGTTTTTT
few,TRBD1,TRBJ1-4,TRBV9,CASSVGQATNEKLFF,TGTGCCAGCAGCGTGGGACAGGCAACTAATGAAAAACTGTTTTTT
few,-,TRBJ2-1,TRBV15,CATSHLRSRNEQFF,TGTGCCACCAGCCACTTGCGATCCAGGAATGAGCAGTTCTTC
-,TRBD1,TRBJ1-5,TRBV9,CASSPTPDRGLQPQHF,TGTGCCAGCAGCCCCACCCCAGACAGGGGCCTACAGCCCCAGCATTTT
-,-,TRBJ2-7,TRBV5-4,CASSLPPPTRTEQYF,TGTGCCAGCAGCTTGCCCCCACCAACTAGGACCGAGCAGTACTTC
few,-,TRBJ2-5,TRBV7-8,CASSWGYF,TGTGCCAGCAGCTGGGGGTACTTC
-,-,TRBJ2-7,TRBV6-5,CASGNLGGPYEQYF,TGTGCCAGCGGTAATCTAGGGGGGCCCTACGAGCAGTACTTC
-,-,TRBJ2-2,TRBV28,CASSLSSAGELFF,TGTGCCAGCAGTTTGTCTAGCGCCGGGGAGCTGTTTTTT
-,-,TRBJ2-5,TRBV7-2,CASSLATGRAETQYF,TGTGCCAGCAGCTTAGCGACCGGCAGGGCGGAGACCCAGTACTTC
few,-,TRBJ1-2,TRBV4-3,CASSQGGGYGYTF,TGCGCCAGCAGCCAAGGGGGGGGCTATGGCTACACCTTC
-,TRBD1,TRBJ1-1,TRBV9,CASSAQQGTTEAFF,TGTGCCAGCAGCGCTCAACAGGGGACCACTGAAGCTTTCTTT
-,TRBD1,TRBJ2-7,TRBV5-1,CASSSRQGSSYEQYF,TGCGCCAGCAGCAGCCGACAGGGGAGCTCCTACGAGCAGTACTTC
few,TRBD1,TRBJ1-4,TRBV7-2,CASSLAPGQPEKLFF,TGTGCCAGCAGCTTAGCGCCGGGACAGCCTGAAAAACTGTTTTTT
few,TRBD2,TRBJ2-1,TRBV6-4,CASSSLAMSSYNEQFF,TGTGCCAGCAGTTCACTAGCGATGAGCTCCTACAATGAGCAGTTCTTC
-,-,TRBJ1-5,TRBV6-4,CASSVEGLSNQPQHF,TGTGCCAGCAGTGTGGAAGGGCTAAGCAATCAGCCCCAGCATTTT
few,-,TRBJ2-7,TRBV7-2,CASSLSRHEQYF,TGTGCCAGCAGCTTATCTAGACACGAGCAGTACTTC
few,-,TRBJ2-2,TRBV7-2,CASSLNPPGPGTTAGELFF,TGTGCCAGCAGCTTAAACCCACCCGGTCCGGGGACCACGGCCGGGGAGCTGTTTTTT
few,TRBD2,TRBJ2-1,TRBV27,CASSLLVAGAYNEQFF,TGTGCCAGCAGTTTATTGGTAGCGGGAGCCTACAATGAGCAGTTCTTC
few,-,TRBJ2-2,TRBV4-2,CASSQDTQSTGELFF,TGTGCCAGCAGCCAAGATACACAATCCACCGGGGAGCTGTTTTTT
few,-,TRBJ1-2,TRBV25-1,CASSWGPQNYGYTF,TGTGCCAGCAGCTGGGGACCGCAGAACTATGGCTACACCTTC
-,-,TRBJ2-4,TRBV5-4,CASSADPKAKNIQYF,TGTGCCAGCAGCGCGGACCCCAAAGCCAAAAACATTCAGTACTTC
-,-,TRBJ1-3,TRBV7-9,CASSLGVIARNTIYF,TGTGCCAGCAGCTTAGGAGTTATCGCTAGAAACACCATATATTTT
-,-,TRBJ1-2,TRBV19,CAPSHGYTF,TGTGCTCCCAGCCATGGCTACACCTTC
few,TRBD1,TRBJ1-1,TRBV9,CASSVAYGTGESEAFF,TGTGCCAGCAGCGTAGCTTATGGGACAGGGGAATCTGAAGCTTTCTTT
few,-,TRBJ1-3,TRBV7-2,CASSLAGGLSGNTIYF,TGTGCCAGCAGCTTAGCTGGGGGCTTGTCTGGAAACACCATATATTTT
-,-,TRBJ2-4,TRBV5-1,CASSFPDTSNIQYF,TGCGCCAGCAGCTTTCCGGACACATCAAACATTCAGTACTTC
-,-,TRBJ1-1,TRBV29-1,CSVLQGRWTEAFF,TGCAGCGTCTTACAGGGACGGTGGACTGAAGCTTTCTTT
-,-,TRBJ2-7,TRBV4-1,CASSHVRPGASHVEQYF,TGCGCCAGCAGCCACGTCCGGCCAGGAGCCAGCCACGTCGAGCAGTACTTC